This T cell receptor beta chain was captured by sequencing in a study of OX40 agonist ivuxolimab in advanced cancers. Data came from immunoSEQ multiplex PCR; TCRdb stores just in-frame clones and leaves some out. The top ten hold 6.5% of the sample, which has approximately 82,000 clones, about 86% seen once. V shed 7 bases and J 3 bases; nucleotides not matched to a gene: 10. The CDR3 totals 15 residues. CDR1 and CDR2 from the germline V gene are LNHDA and SQIVND (reference sequence). The rearrangement links TRBV19 to TRBJ2-5, with 8 bases aligning to TRBD1. The clonotype originates from an adult with an advanced solid tumor such as melanoma, head and neck, liver or kidney cancer. The material was CD4+ or CD8+ T cells sorted from blood, obtained in a trial of the OX40 agonist ivuxolimab. DNA of the CDR3: TGTGCCAGTATCCCCGGACAGGGCCCCGAAGAGACCCAGTACTTC. It specifies CASIPGQGPEETQYF.